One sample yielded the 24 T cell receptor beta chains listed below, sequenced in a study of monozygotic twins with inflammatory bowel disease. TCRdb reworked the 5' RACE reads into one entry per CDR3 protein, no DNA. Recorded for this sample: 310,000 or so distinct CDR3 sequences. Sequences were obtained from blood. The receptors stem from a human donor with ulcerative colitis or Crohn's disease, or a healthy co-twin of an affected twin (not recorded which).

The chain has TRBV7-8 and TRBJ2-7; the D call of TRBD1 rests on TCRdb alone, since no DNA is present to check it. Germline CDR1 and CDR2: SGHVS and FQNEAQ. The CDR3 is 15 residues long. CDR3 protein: CASSSGQGGSYEQYF. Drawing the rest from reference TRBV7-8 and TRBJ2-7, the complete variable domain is GAGVSQSPRYKVAKRGQDVALRCDPISGHVSLFWYQQALGQGPEFLTYFQNEAQLDKSGLPSDRFFAERPEGSVSTLKIQRTQQEDSAVYLCASSSGQGGSYEQYFGPGTRLTVT.

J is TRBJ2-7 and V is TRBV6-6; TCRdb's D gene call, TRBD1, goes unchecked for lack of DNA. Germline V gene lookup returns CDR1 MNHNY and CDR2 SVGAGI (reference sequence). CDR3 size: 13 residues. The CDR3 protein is CASSQDTDYEQYF.

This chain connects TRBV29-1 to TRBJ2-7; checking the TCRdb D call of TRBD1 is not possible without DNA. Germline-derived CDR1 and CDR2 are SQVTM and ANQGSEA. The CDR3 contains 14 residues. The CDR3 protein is CSVAGGTGGHEQYF.

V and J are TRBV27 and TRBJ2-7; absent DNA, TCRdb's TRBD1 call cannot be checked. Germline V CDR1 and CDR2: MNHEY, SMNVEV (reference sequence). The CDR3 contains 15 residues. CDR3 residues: CASRFGGAHSYEQYF.

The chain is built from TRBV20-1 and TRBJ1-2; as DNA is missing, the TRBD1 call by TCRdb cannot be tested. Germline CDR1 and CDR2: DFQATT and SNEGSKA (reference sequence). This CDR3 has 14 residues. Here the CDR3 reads CSARRQAEGYGYTF.

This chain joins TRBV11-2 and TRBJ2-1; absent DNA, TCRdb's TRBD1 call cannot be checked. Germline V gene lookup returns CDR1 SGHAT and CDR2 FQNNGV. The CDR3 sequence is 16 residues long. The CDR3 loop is CASSPPGTSSYNEQFF.

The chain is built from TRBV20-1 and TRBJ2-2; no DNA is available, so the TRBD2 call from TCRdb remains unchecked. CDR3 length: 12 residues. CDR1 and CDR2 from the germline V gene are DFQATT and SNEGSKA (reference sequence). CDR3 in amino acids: CSARRDTGELFF.

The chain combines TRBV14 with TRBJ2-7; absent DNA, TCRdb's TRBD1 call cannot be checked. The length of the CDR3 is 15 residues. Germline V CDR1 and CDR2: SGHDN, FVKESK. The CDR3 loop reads CASSLIQGAQAEQYF. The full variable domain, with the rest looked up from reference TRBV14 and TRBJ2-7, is EAGVTQFPSHSVIEKGQTVTLRCDPISGHDNLYWYRRVMGKEIKFLLHFVKESKQDESGMPNNRFLAERTGGTYSTLKVQPAELEDSGVYFCASSLIQGAQAEQYFGPGTRLTVT.

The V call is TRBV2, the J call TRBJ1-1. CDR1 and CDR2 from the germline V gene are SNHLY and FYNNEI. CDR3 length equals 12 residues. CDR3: CASHSGSAEAFF.

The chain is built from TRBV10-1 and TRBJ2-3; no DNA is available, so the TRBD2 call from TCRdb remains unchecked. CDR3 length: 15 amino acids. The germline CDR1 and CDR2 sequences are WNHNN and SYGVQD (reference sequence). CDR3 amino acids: CASSELAGALDTQYF.

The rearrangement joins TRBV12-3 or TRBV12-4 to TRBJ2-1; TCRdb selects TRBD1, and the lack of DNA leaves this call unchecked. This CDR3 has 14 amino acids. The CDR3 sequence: CASSFSGGAREQFF.

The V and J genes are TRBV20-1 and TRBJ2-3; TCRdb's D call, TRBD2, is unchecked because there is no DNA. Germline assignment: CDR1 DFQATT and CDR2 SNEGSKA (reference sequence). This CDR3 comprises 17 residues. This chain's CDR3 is CSARDQRATVLSDTQYF.

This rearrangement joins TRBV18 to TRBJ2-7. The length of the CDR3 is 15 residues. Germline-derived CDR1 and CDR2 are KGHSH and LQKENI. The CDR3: CASSPSPGSSYEQYF.

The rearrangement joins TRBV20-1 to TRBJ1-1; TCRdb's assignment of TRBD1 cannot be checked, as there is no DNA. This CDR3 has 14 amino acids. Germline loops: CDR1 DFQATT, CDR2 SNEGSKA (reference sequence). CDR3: CSAQGGFGNTEAFF.

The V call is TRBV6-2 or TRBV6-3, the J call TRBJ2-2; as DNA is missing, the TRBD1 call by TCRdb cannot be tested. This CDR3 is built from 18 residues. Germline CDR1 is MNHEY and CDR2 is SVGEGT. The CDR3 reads CASSYIGTGTENTGELFF.

CDR3: CASSAGTAYGYTF. The V call is TRBV2, the J call TRBJ1-2; checking the TCRdb D call of TRBD1 is not possible without DNA. The CDR3 is 13 amino acids. CDR1 is SNHLY and CDR2 is FYNNEI in the germline V gene.

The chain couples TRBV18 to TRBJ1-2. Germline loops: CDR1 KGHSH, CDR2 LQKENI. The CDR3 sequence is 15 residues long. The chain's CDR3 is CASSPRTALSEGYTF.

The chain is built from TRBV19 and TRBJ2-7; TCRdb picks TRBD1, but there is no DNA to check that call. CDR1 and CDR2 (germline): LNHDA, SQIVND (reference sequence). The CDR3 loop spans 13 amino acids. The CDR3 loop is CACRDSQTYEQYF.

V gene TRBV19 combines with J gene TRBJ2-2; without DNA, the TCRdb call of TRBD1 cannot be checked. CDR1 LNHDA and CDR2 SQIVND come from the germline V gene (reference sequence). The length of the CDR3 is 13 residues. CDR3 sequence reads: CATQLVGAGELFF.

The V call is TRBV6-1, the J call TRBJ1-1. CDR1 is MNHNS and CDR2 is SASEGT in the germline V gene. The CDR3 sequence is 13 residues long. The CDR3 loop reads CASLAAFNTEAFF.

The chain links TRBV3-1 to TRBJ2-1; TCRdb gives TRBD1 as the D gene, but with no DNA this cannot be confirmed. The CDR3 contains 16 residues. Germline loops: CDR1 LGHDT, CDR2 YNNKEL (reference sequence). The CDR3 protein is CASSQEGQGAANEQFF.

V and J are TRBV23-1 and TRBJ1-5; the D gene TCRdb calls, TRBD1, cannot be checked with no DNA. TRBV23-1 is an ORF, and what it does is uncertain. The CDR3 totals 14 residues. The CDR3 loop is CASSLRDVNQPQHF.

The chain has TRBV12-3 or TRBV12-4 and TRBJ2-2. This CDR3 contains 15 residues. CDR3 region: CASKAFETNTGELFF.

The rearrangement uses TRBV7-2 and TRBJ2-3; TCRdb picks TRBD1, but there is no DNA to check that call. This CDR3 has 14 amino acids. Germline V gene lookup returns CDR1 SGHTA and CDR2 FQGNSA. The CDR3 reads CASTFGAFTDTQYF.